This is a list of T cell receptor beta chains from one sample in a study of early T cells in non-severe SARS-CoV-2 infection. Via MiXCR, TCRdb re-called the 5' RACE reads, giving one row per CDR3 protein. The data contain tens of thousands of distinct CDR3 sequences, approximately 13% of them singletons. The sample comprised whole blood. Every receptor here comes from an adult who was a healthcare worker with PCR-confirmed SARS-CoV-2 infection or an uninfected control (not recorded which). Both conserved end residues are part of each CDR3. D genes are given only for firm matches. Not all rows give a size; the values are once, few, many and, for expanded clones, a class.

abundance: many; d_gene: TRBD2; v_gene: TRBV12-3/TRBV12-4; j_gene: TRBJ2-1; CDR3nt: TGTGCCAGCAGTCCCGGGACTAGTACCTACAATGAGCAGTTCTTC; CDR3aa: CASSPGTSTYNEQFF
abundance: few; d_gene: -; v_gene: TRBV21-1; j_gene: TRBJ2-5; CDR3nt: TGTGCCAGCAGCAAAGGAAGACTAGCGGGAGACTCCGGAGCGACCCAGTACTTC; CDR3aa: CASSKGRLAGDSGATQYF
abundance: -; d_gene: -; v_gene: TRBV5-6; j_gene: TRBJ2-3; CDR3nt: TGTGCCAGCAGCTTGGTCCCTAGCACAGATACGCAGTATTTT; CDR3aa: CASSLVPSTDTQYF
abundance: -; d_gene: -; v_gene: TRBV9; j_gene: TRBJ1-1; CDR3nt: TGTGCCAGCAGCGCTACAGCAAACACTGAAGCTTTCTTT; CDR3aa: CASSATANTEAFF
abundance: many; d_gene: -; v_gene: TRBV27; j_gene: TRBJ2-7; CDR3nt: TGTGCCAGCAGTCCCTCAGGTTACGAGCAGTACTTC; CDR3aa: CASSPSGYEQYF
abundance: few; d_gene: -; v_gene: TRBV12-3/TRBV12-4; j_gene: TRBJ1-3; CDR3nt: TGTGCCAGCAGACCCGCCACAGGGACGAGCTCTGGAAACACCATATATTTT; CDR3aa: CASRPATGTSSGNTIYF
abundance: many; d_gene: -; v_gene: TRBV7-6; j_gene: TRBJ2-7; CDR3nt: TGTGCCAGCAGCCCCGGGAGCGACTCGTCTTACGAGCAGTACTTC; CDR3aa: CASSPGSDSSYEQYF
abundance: -; d_gene: -; v_gene: TRBV7-6; j_gene: TRBJ2-7; CDR3nt: TGTGCCAGCAGACCGACACAAGGGAGCCCTAACGAGCAGTACTTC; CDR3aa: CASRPTQGSPNEQYF
abundance: -; d_gene: -; v_gene: TRBV19; j_gene: TRBJ2-4; CDR3nt: TGTGCCACTCCTCGGGGCAGGTTAGCCAAAAACATTCAGTACTTC; CDR3aa: CATPRGRLAKNIQYF
abundance: few; d_gene: TRBD2; v_gene: TRBV20-1; j_gene: TRBJ2-7; CDR3nt: TGCAGTGCTAGAGTGGTAGCGGGCCTATCCTACGAGCAGTACTTC; CDR3aa: CSARVVAGLSYEQYF
abundance: many; d_gene: -; v_gene: TRBV7-9; j_gene: TRBJ2-7; CDR3nt: TGTGCCAGCAGCACCCCGACTAGAAAAAACGAGCAGTACTTC; CDR3aa: CASSTPTRKNEQYF
abundance: few; d_gene: TRBD2; v_gene: TRBV7-8; j_gene: TRBJ2-7; CDR3nt: TGTGCCAGCAGCGCCGGGACTAGCGGTCTCGAGCAGTACTTC; CDR3aa: CASSAGTSGLEQYF
abundance: -; d_gene: -; v_gene: TRBV27; j_gene: TRBJ2-5; CDR3nt: TGTGCCAGCAGGGGATACTCGTACCAAGAGACCCAGTACTTC; CDR3aa: CASRGYSYQETQYF
abundance: -; d_gene: -; v_gene: TRBV19; j_gene: TRBJ2-1; CDR3nt: TGTGCCAGTTTCGATCGCCTCTACAATGAGCAGTTCTTC; CDR3aa: CASFDRLYNEQFF
abundance: -; d_gene: -; v_gene: TRBV5-1; j_gene: TRBJ2-1; CDR3nt: TGCGCCAGCAGCTTGCCGCGGGCTAGCGTACATAATGAGCAGTTCTTC; CDR3aa: CASSLPRASVHNEQFF
abundance: -; d_gene: TRBD1; v_gene: TRBV23-1; j_gene: TRBJ2-3; CDR3nt: TGCGCCAGCATCCCCCGGGACAGGGAATGGGGCACAGATACGCAGTATTTT; CDR3aa: CASIPRDREWGTDTQYF
abundance: -; d_gene: -; v_gene: TRBV18; j_gene: TRBJ2-2; CDR3nt: TGTGCCAGCTCACCTAAGGTTACGAACACCGGGGAGCTGTTTTTT; CDR3aa: CASSPKVTNTGELFF
abundance: few; d_gene: TRBD2; v_gene: TRBV28; j_gene: TRBJ2-1; CDR3nt: TGTGCCAGCAGTTTGGGAAAGGGACTAGCGGGGCTCTACAATGAGCAGTTCTTC; CDR3aa: CASSLGKGLAGLYNEQFF
abundance: few; d_gene: -; v_gene: TRBV6-2/TRBV6-3; j_gene: TRBJ1-3; CDR3nt: TGTGCCAGCAGTGGTTCCGTCGGGAACACCATATATTTT; CDR3aa: CASSGSVGNTIYF
abundance: once; d_gene: -; v_gene: TRBV29-1; j_gene: TRBJ1-2; CDR3nt: TGCAGCGTTGAGCCAGAAGAAGGACTCTATGGCTACACCTTC; CDR3aa: CSVEPEEGLYGYTF
abundance: few; d_gene: -; v_gene: TRBV5-5; j_gene: TRBJ1-1; CDR3nt: TGTGCCAGCATCTTAACACTGGACACTGAAGCTTTCTTT; CDR3aa: CASILTLDTEAFF
abundance: few; d_gene: TRBD2; v_gene: TRBV4-1; j_gene: TRBJ2-3; CDR3nt: TGCGCCAGCAGCCTAAAAGGACTAGCGGGAGACTCAGATACGCAGTATTTT; CDR3aa: CASSLKGLAGDSDTQYF
abundance: -; d_gene: -; v_gene: TRBV29-1; j_gene: TRBJ2-1; CDR3nt: TGCAGCGCTGAAGGGAGCTCCTACAATGAGCAGTTCTTC; CDR3aa: CSAEGSSYNEQFF
abundance: -; d_gene: TRBD2; v_gene: TRBV4-2; j_gene: TRBJ2-7; CDR3nt: TGTGCCAGCAGCCAAGATTCAGGCGGGAGGGCCACCTACGAGCAGTACTTC; CDR3aa: CASSQDSGGRATYEQYF
abundance: -; d_gene: TRBD1; v_gene: TRBV9; j_gene: TRBJ2-3; CDR3nt: TGTGCCAGCAGCGTAAGGGGACAGCTCACAGATACGCAGTATTTT; CDR3aa: CASSVRGQLTDTQYF
abundance: -; d_gene: -; v_gene: TRBV25-1; j_gene: TRBJ1-2; CDR3nt: TGTGCCAGCAGTGAGCACGGACACTATGGCTACACCTTC; CDR3aa: CASSEHGHYGYTF
abundance: -; d_gene: -; v_gene: TRBV18; j_gene: TRBJ2-1; CDR3nt: TGTGCCAGCTCACCCACCCTCGGCGGGTACAATGAGCAGTTCTTC; CDR3aa: CASSPTLGGYNEQFF
abundance: many; d_gene: TRBD1; v_gene: TRBV29-1; j_gene: TRBJ1-2; CDR3nt: TGCAGCGCAGAGACAGGGGACACCTATGGCTACACCTTC; CDR3aa: CSAETGDTYGYTF
abundance: -; d_gene: -; v_gene: TRBV7-2; j_gene: TRBJ2-7; CDR3nt: TGTGCCAGCAGCTTAGCGGCGGCCTACGAGCAGTACTTC; CDR3aa: CASSLAAAYEQYF
abundance: few; d_gene: -; v_gene: TRBV27; j_gene: TRBJ2-5; CDR3nt: TGTGCCAGCGCCCGTCGGACCACAGGACAGGAGACCCAGTACTTC; CDR3aa: CASARRTTGQETQYF
abundance: few; d_gene: TRBD2; v_gene: TRBV19; j_gene: TRBJ2-1; CDR3nt: TGTGCCAGTAGTATTGTATTTGCGGGAGGGCCGGATGAGCAGTTCTTC; CDR3aa: CASSIVFAGGPDEQFF
abundance: many; d_gene: -; v_gene: TRBV6-2/TRBV6-3; j_gene: TRBJ2-7; CDR3nt: TGTGCCAGCAGTTACCGGGGCGGCTACGAGCAGTACTTC; CDR3aa: CASSYRGGYEQYF
abundance: few; d_gene: -; v_gene: TRBV28; j_gene: TRBJ1-5; CDR3nt: TGTGCCAGCAGTTTGAGCACATTTCTTAGCAATCAGCCCCAGCATTTT; CDR3aa: CASSLSTFLSNQPQHF
abundance: few; d_gene: -; v_gene: TRBV6-5; j_gene: TRBJ2-2; CDR3nt: TGTGCCAGCATACCGGGAGTGGGCACCGGGGAGCCGTTTTTT; CDR3aa: CASIPGVGTGEPFF
abundance: many; d_gene: -; v_gene: TRBV6-5; j_gene: TRBJ1-1; CDR3nt: TGTGCCAGCAGTTATCTAGGACTGAACACTGAAGCTTTCTTT; CDR3aa: CASSYLGLNTEAFF
abundance: few; d_gene: TRBD2; v_gene: TRBV12-3/TRBV12-4; j_gene: TRBJ2-7; CDR3nt: TGTGCCACCGCTAGCGGGAGTTCCGAGCAGTACTTC; CDR3aa: CATASGSSEQYF
abundance: few; d_gene: -; v_gene: TRBV9; j_gene: TRBJ2-1; CDR3nt: TGTGCCAGCAGCGTAGGGACGGGGGAGTTGGATGAGCAGTTCTTC; CDR3aa: CASSVGTGELDEQFF
abundance: few; d_gene: -; v_gene: TRBV11-2; j_gene: TRBJ1-6; CDR3nt: TGTGCCAGCAGACGACCGGCCTCTCAAACCAATTCACCCCTCCACTTT; CDR3aa: CASRRPASQTNSPLHF
abundance: -; d_gene: TRBD2; v_gene: TRBV6-6; j_gene: TRBJ2-4; CDR3nt: TGTGCCAGCACCGGTCTCCGCGGGGGGCCCAAAAACATTCAGTACTTC; CDR3aa: CASTGLRGGPKNIQYF
abundance: few; d_gene: -; v_gene: TRBV5-6; j_gene: TRBJ2-3; CDR3nt: TGTGCCAGCAGCTTTAGCGTCGCTAGCACAGATACGCAGTATTTT; CDR3aa: CASSFSVASTDTQYF
abundance: few; d_gene: -; v_gene: TRBV15; j_gene: TRBJ1-5; CDR3nt: TGTGCCACCAGCACCGAAAGACAGAGACCTCAGCCCCAGCATTTT; CDR3aa: CATSTERQRPQPQHF
abundance: few; d_gene: -; v_gene: TRBV24-1; j_gene: TRBJ1-4; CDR3nt: TGTGCCACCAGTGAAACTGGGGATGGAAAACTGTTTTTT; CDR3aa: CATSETGDGKLFF